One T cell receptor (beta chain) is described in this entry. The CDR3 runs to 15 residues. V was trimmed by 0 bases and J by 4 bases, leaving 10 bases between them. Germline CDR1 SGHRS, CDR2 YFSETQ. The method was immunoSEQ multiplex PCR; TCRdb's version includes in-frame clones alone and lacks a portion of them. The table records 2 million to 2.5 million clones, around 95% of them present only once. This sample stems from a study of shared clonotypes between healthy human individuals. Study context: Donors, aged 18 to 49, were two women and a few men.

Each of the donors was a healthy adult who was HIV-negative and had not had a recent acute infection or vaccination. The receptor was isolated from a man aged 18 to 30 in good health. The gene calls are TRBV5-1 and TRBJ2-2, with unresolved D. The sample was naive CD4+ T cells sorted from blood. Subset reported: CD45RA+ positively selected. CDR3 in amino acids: CASSLASIRTGELFF. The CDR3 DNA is TGCGCCAGCAGCTTGGCCTCTATCCGCACCGGGGAGCTGTTTTTT.